One TCR beta chain is described in this entry. A few counts support this clonotype. Its antigen target is currently unknown. The record has no base qualities; no much larger clone is one base away. The data stem from a study of blood T cells in healthy people across ages (dated by TCRdb to between 2014 and 2017). Study-level background: In model experiments, template switching captured about one uniquely barcoded TCR beta cDNA molecule for every two T cells. The study measured age-related changes in TCR beta repertoire diversity using deep sequencing normalized with unique cDNA molecular identifiers. To avoid experimental bias, donors of different ages were distributed randomly across sequencing lanes. The donors were divided into four age groups: young (average 16 years), middle-aged (about 39), aged (approximately 62) and long-lived (approximately 74). For two donors (one aged 18 to 30 and one aged 80 or older), the study analyzed two additional independent replicas of 1 million unique cDNA reads from the same blood draw.

The germline V gene encodes CDR1 MDHEN and CDR2 SYDVKM. The CDR3 goes from the cysteine to the phenylalanine over 13 residues. The only DNA kept is the CDR3, 39 bases in frame from the first base. V loses 3 bases, J loses 11 bases, and the germline ends lie 16 bases apart. Library generation was performed with 5' RACE. Instrument used: Illumina HiSeq 2500. A second PCR of roughly 7 to 11 cycles was performed with a sample-barcoded 5' primer and a J-beta primer mix. A template-switch 5' adaptor carrying 12 random nucleotides introduced a unique molecular identifier onto each TCR beta cDNA molecule. Each sample yielded at least 2.5 million CDR3-containing paired-end reads. First-strand cDNA was synthesized from all RNA with the Mint cDNA synthesis kit, primed by a TRBC-specific oligonucleotide. Following uracil-DNA glycosylase treatment, a first 18-cycle PCR with universal primers M1SS and BC2_uni_R was performed on all cDNA. Per the authors' processing: Each sample was normalized by randomly selecting 1 million high-quality reads, each carrying a distinct molecular identifier. Reads sharing molecular identifiers were discarded rather than binned into consensus sequences. MiTCR, set to a Q25 quality threshold and the strictest error-elimination algorithm, was used for CDR3 identification, clonotype clustering and error correction. A nonparametric unseen species model using Euler transformation provided a lower-bound estimate of total TCR beta diversity. The raw public data were reprocessed by TCRdb itself: fastp quality trimming at Q25, MiXCR clonotype calling, in-frame beta chains only. Records with the same CDR3 protein are collapsed into one entry carrying the most frequent genes and DNA. The V and J calls come from TCRdb's annotation, not from the publication. This sample lists hundreds of thousands of distinct CDR3 sequences; about 51% were detected once. The leading ten clones occupy approximately 15% of the sample.

Results and caveats for the whole study, not just this receptor: Since profiling was done on bulk unsorted PBMCs, naive and antigen-experienced compartments could not be conclusively compared. Observed TCR beta diversity per million T cells fell roughly linearly with age, and a significant reduction was already apparent by age roughly 40. Compared with the aged group, more naive CD4+ T cells, fewer expanded clones and increased TCR diversity were shown by the long-lived group, suggesting age selection. Donor CMV infection status was unknown, potentially confounding age-related changes in expanded clonotypes. Estimates of total diversity based on one million sequenced T cells were considered lower bounds and underestimates. Observed TCR beta diversity correlated strongly with the percentage of naive T cells measured by flow cytometry.

Systemically healthy Caucasian individuals from Russia, 39 in total and aged roughly 6 to 90 years, were included as donors. Each donor gave 8 to 10 milliliters of peripheral blood, collected into EDTA-treated Vacutainer tubes. Ficoll-Paque density-gradient centrifugation was used to isolate PBMCs, with at least 6.5 million per sample. Trizol reagent was used to extract total RNA from the PBMCs, yielding at least 6 micrograms per sample. Naive CD45RAhigh/CD27high T cell percentages were measured by flow cytometry on a PBMC aliquot from every donor. The rearrangement joined TRBV28 to TRBJ1-1; confidence is insufficient to name the D gene. The sequencing sample was made of blood. The sequence derives from a woman of 80 years or more in good health. This receptor has the CDR3 CASSLEDLRPAFF. The nucleotide sequence reads TGTGCCAGCAGTTTGGAGGATCTAAGACCGGCTTTCTTT.